The T cell receptor beta chain under discussion was sequenced for a study of blood T cells in healthy people across ages. General study findings and limits: What prevented conclusive comparison of naive and antigen-experienced cells was that PBMCs were unsorted.

The CDR3 has 15 residues. Between the trimmed V and J ends, which lost 5 bases and 5 bases, there was a span of 18 bases. It was with a sample-barcoded 5' primer and a J-beta primer mix that a second PCR of about 6 to 12 cycles was run. Each cDNA was tagged by a template-switch adaptor containing 12 random nucleotides. TCRdb fed the 5' RACE reads into MiXCR, producing one record per CDR3 protein. Among some 1.5 million distinct CDR3 sequences listed, approximately 28% were seen once. Worth noting for this clonotype: Antigen unknown.

The rearrangement joins TRBV12-3 or TRBV12-4 to TRBJ2-5; maybe TRBD2 (6 bases). The sequence derives from a woman aged 25 to 39 in good health. The sequenced sample was blood. The CDR3 DNA sequence: TGTGCCAGCAGTCCCTCCAGAGCGGGCCTGGAGACCCAGTACTTC. Encoded protein: CASSPSRAGLETQYF.